This TCR beta chain was sequenced during a study of cytomegalovirus exposure and HLA in healthy donors. Study summary: A previous analysis identified 90 million to 140 million unique TCR beta sequences derived from 180 million or so T cells.

PCR employed 60 Vbeta and 13 Jbeta primers. TCRdb keeps only in-frame clones here, not all; method: immunoSEQ multiplex PCR. There are 180,000 or so clones in the sample; about 79% occur only once, and about 14% lies in the top ten. As to this clone: Its target is unknown.

General study results and limits: Using a false discovery rate of 0.05, a later analysis showed that 16,951 TCR beta sequences were associated with HLA alleles.

The CDR3 runs to 12 residues. Germline CDR1 is SEHNR and CDR2 is FQNEAQ (reference sequence). The germline V and J ends were trimmed by 3 bases and 6 bases, with 5 bases remaining between them. The clonotype originates from a man over 45 in good health and CMV-seropositive. The sequenced material came from PBMCs. V is TRBV7-9 and J is TRBJ2-2, with D uncertain. DNA for the CDR3: TGTGCCAGCAGCTTGAGCCCCGGGGAGCTGTTTTTT. Amino acid sequence: CASSLSPGELFF.